This TCR beta chain was retrieved from a study of blood T cell repertoires in COVID-19. About the study: From the United States, Italy and Spain came samples of acute and convalescent COVID-19. In each case, the material was cDNA or gDNA derived from T cells, B-cell-depleted T cells, or PBMCs.

The authors' processing: The assay estimated nucleated cells by amplifying reference gene primers. Assay: immunoSEQ multiplex PCR; the TCRdb copy retains only in-frame clones and omits some. For V, J and clone size, that table is used; D and trimming come from the DNA. The top ten clones hold around 9.4% of a sample with roughly 100,000 clones, around four fifths of them seen once. J lost 0 bases, V lost 6 bases, and 7 bases had no gene match. Germline-derived CDR1 and CDR2 are SQVTM and ANQGSEA. The CDR3 is 15 residues long. Sequenced sample: peripheral blood. The chain uses TRBV29-1 and TRBJ1-1; 10 bases are shared with TRBD1. The clonotype originates from a man aged 35 to 55 with active or convalescent COVID-19. The CDR3 reads CSVAGTGEVNTEAFF. As DNA, the CDR3 is TGCAGCGTGGCCGGGACAGGGGAGGTGAACACTGAAGCTTTCTTT.